Sequencing of this T cell receptor (beta chain) was carried out in a study of blood T cell repertoires in COVID-19. Sequenced by immunoSEQ multiplex PCR; TCRdb stores in-frame clones only, minus some. The table has roughly 700,000 clones, 75% to 90% seen once; the top ten hold roughly 0.25%. Sample: peripheral blood. The TCR was taken from a woman between 18 and 29 years old with acute or convalescent COVID-19.

CDR3 in DNA: TGCGCCAGCAGCCAAGGGCCCCCCGGGTTTTATAGCAATCAGCCCCAGCATTTT. It specifies CASSQGPPGFYSNQPQHF. The V call is TRBV4-1, the J call TRBJ1-5; D uncertain. The CDR3 loop spans 18 amino acids. The V gene's germline CDR1 is MGHRA and CDR2 YSYEKL. Between the trimmed V and J ends, which lost 1 base and 0 bases, there was a span of 16 bases.